The source of this T cell receptor (beta chain) is a study of monozygotic twins with inflammatory bowel disease (dated by TCRdb to between 2018 and 2021). In terms of the full investigation: In total, roughly 28 monozygotic twin pairs made up the full study: 19 Danish pairs, all IBD-discordant, plus nine German pairs, of which four were IBD-concordant and five were IBD-discordant. Each individual had, on average, about 151 000 unique TCRalpha sequences and 181 000 unique TCRbeta sequences available for analysis. Disease-associated traits were sought mainly through comparisons between IBD patients and their genetically identical healthy co-twins within discordant pairs.

In the germline V gene (reference sequence), CDR1 corresponds to LNHNV and CDR2 to YYDKDF. Counted from cysteine to phenylalanine, this CDR3 has 12 amino acids. There is no recorded DNA. Library prep was done by 5' RACE. The input for every TCR library was 3,500 to 4,500 ng of total RNA. For each sample, cDNA synthesis with SMARTScribe reverse transcriptase was split into eight separate reactions. Unique molecular identifiers containing a 6-nucleotide sample barcode were introduced through template switching during cDNA synthesis. TCRalpha and TCRbeta cDNA was amplified by two nested PCRs of 16 and 9 cycles, with bead purification after each PCR. Before amplification, the cDNA was treated with uracil DNA-glycosylase and purified using the QIAquick PCR purification kit. The second PCR was the step at which Illumina TruSeq-compatible adapters and sample-specific barcodes were added. TapeStation and Qubit were used to check library quality and concentration, and about 5 ng of each library was pooled. Sequencing of the pooled libraries was done on an Illumina HiSeq2500 single-index Rapid Run using custom sequencing primers and 2 x 100 bp reads. The paper's data handling went like this. MiGEC version 1.2.6 was used for UMI-based consensus assembly to correct PCR and sequencing errors. MiXCR version 2.1.1 was used for V(D)J alignment, clonotype assembly and CDR3 extraction. Normalisation of gene usage, clonotype sharing and MAIT/NKT TCR abundance was achieved by analysing the top 1000, 10 000 and 20 000 clonotypes per sample. After downsampling to 27 000 UMIs, diversity was calculated as the inverse Simpson index using the vegan R package. Paired Mann-Whitney U tests on discordant twin pairs were used, with Benjamini-Hochberg multiple-testing correction. Each CDR3 protein sequence appears as one entry after TCRdb reprocessed the reads, and no DNA is included. V and J calls and clone size were set by TCRdb, not the authors. The data table for this sample lists about 160,000 distinct CDR3 sequences. The ten largest clones add up to 2.8% of the sample.

A roughly 2.7 ml peripheral blood sample was drawn into PAXgene tubes per donor and stored at -80°C. Total RNA was isolated from whole blood with the PAXgene blood miRNA kit on an automated QIAcube, without T cell sorting. Peripheral blood from monozygotic twin pairs, either concordant or discordant for inflammatory bowel disease, underwent deep TCRalpha and TCRbeta repertoire profiling that used unique molecular barcoding. Smoking habits were recorded for all twin pairs, and each individual was classified as a current, former or never smoker. Comments on this clonotype: This clone's antigen is unknown.

Overall results and qualifications from the work: Differing immunosuppressive treatments among patients may have added background noise and inter-individual variability to the repertoires. No single strong signal or clonotype linked to IBD turned up in the results, so the idea that one exists was not supported. Distinction between different T cell subtypes could not be achieved in the analysis. Compared with healthy twins, IBD patients had fewer clonotypes in common with other individuals, a difference most pronounced in patients showing signs of disease activity. Repertoire similarity did not differ between concordant and discordant twins, which could be due to limited statistical power. Measured by the inverse Simpson index, TCRbeta repertoire diversity was lower in IBD patients than in their healthy co-twins.

The sequence links TRBV15 to TRBJ2-7; the D gene TCRdb calls, TRBD1, cannot be checked with no DNA. Sequenced input: blood. This receptor was taken from a human donor with ulcerative colitis or Crohn's disease, or a healthy co-twin of an affected twin (not recorded which). The CDR3 region has the sequence CATSRDTPTQYF.